This is a list of T cell receptor beta chains from one sample in a study of blood T cell repertoires in COVID-19. The protocol was immunoSEQ multiplex PCR, while the TCRdb copy is restricted to in-frame clones and leaves out a portion. The sample yields approximately 230,000 clones, roughly 83% seen once. Input material: peripheral blood. These receptors were obtained from a man older than 75 with acute or convalescent COVID-19. Each CDR3 is given with its conserved first and last residue. A D gene is named only where the DNA matches it firmly. The size entry is marked missing in some rows and otherwise reads once, few, many or a size class.

V	size	J	D	DNA	CDR3
TRBV5-8	.	TRBJ2-5	TRBD1	TGTGCCAGCAGCGAAAGGACAGGGGGCCGTCGGGAGACCCAGTACTTC	CASSERTGGRRETQYF
TRBV29-1	few	TRBJ2-3	TRBD1	TGCAGCGCTGGACAGGGCAACACAGATACGCAGTATTTT	CSAGQGNTDTQYF
TRBV7-6	few	TRBJ2-7	TRBD2	TGTGCCAGCAGCTTAGAGGGGACTAGCGGGAGCCCCTACGAGCAGTACTTC	CASSLEGTSGSPYEQYF
TRBV2	.	TRBJ2-7	.	TGTGCCAGCACGAGGACTGGGTCTTCCTACGAGCAGTACTTC	CASTRTGSSYEQYF
TRBV21-1	.	TRBJ1-1	.	TGTGCCAGCAGCGCCCCCACAGGGGGCGACTTCACGAACACTGAAGCTTTCTTT	CASSAPTGGDFTNTEAFF
TRBV3-1/TRBV3-2	.	TRBJ2-3	.	TGTGCCAGCAGTAAGGACTATGGGGATACGCAGTATTTT	CASSKDYGDTQYF
TRBV6-4	.	TRBJ2-7	.	TGTGCCAGCTACCCCCCTCCCCTGAGCTCCTACGAGCAGTACTTC	CASYPPPLSSYEQYF
TRBV6-1	.	TRBJ1-5	.	TGTGCCAGCAGCGAGGGGGTTCGGAGCAATCAGCCCCAGCATTTT	CASSEGVRSNQPQHF
TRBV7-7	.	TRBJ1-3	TRBD1	TGTGCCAGCAGTTTAGGACAGGGCTCTGGAAACACCATATATTTT	CASSLGQGSGNTIYF
TRBV13	.	TRBJ1-3	TRBD1	TGTGCCAGCAGCCTATGGACAGGGGGATCGTCTGGAAACACCATATATTTT	CASSLWTGGSSGNTIYF
TRBV19	.	TRBJ1-6	.	TGTGCCAGTAGAGACCGGGTCTTAGCTAATACACCCCTCCACTTT	CASRDRVLANTPLHF
TRBV11-2	once	TRBJ2-3	.	TGTGCCAGCAGCTTCTCCCCAGATACGCAGTATTTT	CASSFSPDTQYF
TRBV5-1	.	TRBJ2-1	.	TGCGCCAGCAGCTTGGCCAGGGGTCTGCAGTTCTTC	CASSLARGLQFF
TRBV18	few	TRBJ2-4	TRBD2	TGTGCCAGCTCACCAATAGTTCGACTAGCGGGACAAAACATTCAGTACTTC	CASSPIVRLAGQNIQYF
TRBV5-1	.	TRBJ2-1	.	TGCGCCAGCAGCCCCGGGATCAGTCCCGTCGAGCAGTTCTTC	CASSPGISPVEQFF
TRBV5-6	few	TRBJ1-1	.	TGTGCCAGCAGCCCCCGATTTAAGCTGAACACTGAAGCTTTCTTT	CASSPRFKLNTEAFF
TRBV6-5	.	TRBJ2-2	.	TGTGCCAGCAAAGCGATCACCGGGGAGCTGTTTTTT	CASKAITGELFF
TRBV2	.	TRBJ2-1	.	TGTGCCAGCAGTGTGGCTTGGAAGGACTCTGAGCAGTTCTTC	CASSVAWKDSEQFF
TRBV10-3	few	TRBJ2-3	.	TGTGCCATCAGTGATGCACAGAAGACCACAGATACGCAGTATTTT	CAISDAQKTTDTQYF
TRBV3-1/TRBV3-2	once	TRBJ2-1	.	TGTGCCAGCAGCCCCGGGTGGACTTCCGACAATGAGCAGTTCTTC	CASSPGWTSDNEQFF
TRBV4-1	.	TRBJ1-2	.	TGCGCCAGCAGCCAAGAAGCAACAGGGAGTAACTATGGCTACACCTTC	CASSQEATGSNYGYTF
TRBV14	.	TRBJ1-6	.	TGTGCCAGCAGCCAAACACAGGGTTATAATTCACCCCTCCACTTT	CASSQTQGYNSPLHF
TRBV11-1	.	TRBJ2-7	TRBD1	TGTGCCAGCAGCTTTGGACAGGGACAGTACTACGAGCAGTACTTC	CASSFGQGQYYEQYF
TRBV27	.	TRBJ1-2	TRBD1	TGTGCCAGCAGTTTATTTTCGATCGGGCAGGGGGCGCGGGTCTATGGCTACACCTTC	CASSLFSIGQGARVYGYTF
TRBV27	.	TRBJ2-3	.	TGTGCCAGCAGGTCTACTAGCACAGATACGCAGTATTTT	CASRSTSTDTQYF
TRBV18	.	TRBJ1-3	.	TGTGCCAGCTCACAGCAGGGAACTGGAAACACCATATATTTT	CASSQQGTGNTIYF
TRBV6-1	once	TRBJ1-6	TRBD1	TGTGCCAGCAGTGTGGCTTCGACAGGGACCCCCTATAATTCACCCCTCCACTTT	CASSVASTGTPYNSPLHF
TRBV5-1	.	TRBJ2-3	.	TGCGCCAGCAGCTTGCTAGCCGGCACAGATACGCAGTATTTT	CASSLLAGTDTQYF
TRBV5-4	many	TRBJ2-3	TRBD2	TGTGCCAGCAGCGTAGGGACTAGCGGGAGGCTTAGCACAGATACGCAGTATTTT	CASSVGTSGRLSTDTQYF
TRBV5-1	.	TRBJ1-1	.	TGCGCCAGCAGTTTTCGAGGGTTTGACACTGAAGCTTTCTTT	CASSFRGFDTEAFF
TRBV5-1	few	TRBJ1-6	.	TGCGCCAGCAGCCCCGGAGGGGGGGGAAGCTCCTATAATTCACCCCTCCACTTT	CASSPGGGGSSYNSPLHF
TRBV19	.	TRBJ1-5	TRBD1	TGTGCCAGTAGTTTGCGGACAGGTTACAATCAGCCCCAGCATTTT	CASSLRTGYNQPQHF
TRBV11-3	.	TRBJ2-7	.	TGTGCCAGCAGCCAAAGGGGCGCCTACTACGAGCAGTACTTC	CASSQRGAYYEQYF
TRBV5-4	once	TRBJ1-2	.	TGTGCCAGCAGTTCTACAGAAATCTATGGCTACACCTTC	CASSSTEIYGYTF
TRBV9	.	TRBJ1-6	.	TGTGCCAGCAGCGTAGACGGCGGGGATGACTCACCCCTCCACTTT	CASSVDGGDDSPLHF
TRBV7-2	.	TRBJ1-4	TRBD1	TGTGCCAGCAGCTTAGTGATCGGGACAGGGGAAAAACTGTTTTTT	CASSLVIGTGEKLFF
TRBV7-9	.	TRBJ2-7	.	TGTGCCAGCAGCTCCTACCCCTACGAGCAGTACTTC	CASSSYPYEQYF
TRBV18	.	TRBJ1-4	TRBD1	TGTGCCAGCTCACCACCAGGGGGCCTTAGGGAAAAACTGTTTTTT	CASSPPGGLREKLFF
TRBV25-1	.	TRBJ1-2	.	TGTGCCAGCAGTGAGGGCCCAGGGGCGAACTATGGCTACACCTTC	CASSEGPGANYGYTF
TRBV4-1	.	TRBJ2-7	TRBD1	TGCGCCAGCAGCTTACGGGACAGCGGAACCTACGAGCAGTACTTC	CASSLRDSGTYEQYF
TRBV28	.	TRBJ2-7	TRBD2	TGTGCCAGCAATCCATGGGGGGAGGGAGGCTCCTACGAGCAGTACTTC	CASNPWGEGGSYEQYF
TRBV28	.	TRBJ1-4	TRBD1	TGTGCCAGCAGTCTACCAGGGGGGGAAAAACTGTTTTTT	CASSLPGGEKLFF
TRBV18	.	TRBJ1-1	TRBD1	TGTGCCAGCTCACCCTTAAACGGACAGGGGGCTACTGAAGCTTTCTTT	CASSPLNGQGATEAFF
TRBV27	few	TRBJ1-1	TRBD1	TGTGCCAGCAGTTTGACAGGGGGCCGGGTTAAAGCTTTCTTT	CASSLTGGRVKAFF
TRBV2	.	TRBJ1-1	.	TGTGCCAGCAGTGTCGAGTACTTGAACACTGAAGCTTTCTTT	CASSVEYLNTEAFF
TRBV27	.	TRBJ2-2	.	TGTGCCAGCAGTTTATTCGCGGTAAACACCGGGGAGCTGTTTTTT	CASSLFAVNTGELFF
TRBV6-5	once	TRBJ1-3	TRBD1	TGTGCCAGCAGGAAGAGGGGGCCTGGAAACACCATATATTTT	CASRKRGPGNTIYF
TRBV24-1	.	TRBJ1-4	TRBD1	TGTGCCACCAGTGATCCGTGGGACAGTGAAAAACTGTTTTTT	CATSDPWDSEKLFF
TRBV24-1	.	TRBJ1-4	TRBD1	TGTGCCACCAGTGATTCCGGGACAGGGAATGAAAAACTGTTTTTT	CATSDSGTGNEKLFF
TRBV27	.	TRBJ1-4	TRBD1	TGTGCCAGCACCTACCTGGGGCCAGGGGGCCTCCTAAAACTGTTTTTT	CASTYLGPGGLLKLFF
TRBV5-6	.	TRBJ1-2	TRBD1	TGTGCCAGCAGATACAGGGGGCGCCAATATGGCTACACCTTC	CASRYRGRQYGYTF
TRBV7-6	once	TRBJ2-1	TRBD2	TGTGCCAGCAGCTTAGACCGAGCGGGGGATTGGTGGGCGAAAACGGAAAACAATGAGCAGTTCTTC	CASSLDRAGDWWAKTENNEQFF
TRBV6-5	.	TRBJ1-5	.	TGTGCCAGCAAGCCGGGGGACGGTGGGAGTCGGCCCCAGCATTTT	CASKPGDGGSRPQHF
TRBV5-1	.	TRBJ1-2	TRBD1	TGCGCCAGCAGCGGGGACAGGGGGCTAGGGGATGGCTACACCTTC	CASSGDRGLGDGYTF
TRBV19	few	TRBJ2-7	.	TGTGCCAGTAGTATCCCTGCGGGACAGACCTACGAGCAGTACTTC	CASSIPAGQTYEQYF
TRBV11-2	once	TRBJ2-3	TRBD2	TGTGCCAGCAGCCCGACGGTTGGTAGCGGGACCCAGGATACGCAGTATTTT	CASSPTVGSGTQDTQYF